The rows below give T cell receptor beta chains drawn from one sample of a study of T cell changes during pregnancy in multiple sclerosis. Assay used: immunoSEQ multiplex PCR; TCRdb lists only in-frame clones, some missing. The sample yields 83,000 or so clones, nearly 95% seen once. Sequenced here: peripheral blood, sampled after pregnancy. These receptors all come from a female donor in good health, enrolled as a control in a pregnancy study. The CDR3 runs from the conserved cysteine through the conserved F or W. D genes are given only for firm matches.

d_call j_call v_call cdr3_aa
TRBD2 TRBJ2-1 TRBV28 CASGLGTSGSGEQFF
TRBD1 TRBJ2-7 TRBV9 CASSVGTGEYEQYF
- TRBJ2-7 TRBV25-1 CASSETGWEQYF
TRBD1 TRBJ2-7 TRBV6-1 CASSEARTGPYEQYF
- TRBJ1-2 TRBV6-1 CASSEAGVYGYTF
TRBD1 TRBJ1-5 TRBV11-2 CASSPGTGAYSNQPQHF
- TRBJ1-4 TRBV7-6 CASSPQLQGRTNEKLFF
- TRBJ1-5 TRBV28 CASSLRQGRNQPQHF
- TRBJ1-2 TRBV28 CASSFLNYGYTF
TRBD1 TRBJ1-2 TRBV4-1 CASSPTTGGYGYTF
TRBD2 TRBJ2-7 TRBV28 CASSVGTNEQYF
- TRBJ2-7 TRBV10-3 CATQDSSTSYEQYF
- TRBJ2-7 TRBV13 CASSLEQGYEQYF